This T cell receptor (beta chain) was found in a study of shared clonotypes between healthy human individuals. Turning to the study itself: Per donor, three plates held CD4 naive cells, three held CD4 memory, two held CD8 naive and one held CD8 memory.

For this clone: As yet, its antigen is unknown.

Profiled with immunoSEQ multiplex PCR; TCRdb holds only in-frame clones, not every one. The sample includes 1.6 million or so clones, roughly 98.5% of them seen just once. General study findings and limits: Among the subsets, naive ones generally showed larger estimated richness than memory ones.

This CDR3 contains 13 residues. The germline CDR1 and CDR2 sequences are ENHRY and SYGVKD. Losses at the gene ends were 4 bases for V and 5 bases for J; bases not matched to a gene: 0. Specimen: naive CD4+ T cells sorted from blood. This sample's subset: CD45RA+ positively selected. The TCR was taken from a man aged 25 to 40 in good health. The chain has TRBV10-3 and TRBJ1-5, with 9 bases aligning to TRBD1. CDR3 sequence reads: CAISGDRDQPQHF. DNA of the CDR3: TGTGCCATCAGTGGGGACAGGGATCAGCCCCAGCATTTT.